The 21 T cell receptor beta chains listed next were all sequenced from one sample in a study of T cells after yellow fever vaccination. Using its own MiXCR run on the 5' RACE reads, TCRdb lists one record per CDR3 protein. The sample yields about 400,000 distinct CDR3 sequences, roughly 6.1% seen once. This specimen was PBMCs, taken 5 days after the yellow fever booster vaccination. These receptors were taken from a man aged 25-45 years who received the YFV17D yellow fever vaccine.

The chain has TRBV9 and TRBJ2-7; weak D call: TRBD1 (6 bases). The V end lost 3 bases, the J end lost 1 base, and 14 bases lay between the germline ends. There are 15 residues in the CDR3. CDR1 is SGDLS, CDR2 YYNGEE, per germline. This chain's CDR3 is CASSAGLGQSYEQYF. The CDR3 region has the DNA TGTGCCAGCAGCGCCGGACTCGGACAGTCCTACGAGCAGTACTTC.

The V call is TRBV5-1, the J call TRBJ2-2; D gene unclear. Germline V gene data show CDR1 as SGHRS and CDR2 as YFSETQ. Deletions cut 5 bases from V and 0 bases from J, with 11 bases between. The CDR3 has 15 residues. The CDR3 loop reads CASSYGLANTGELFF. The CDR3 bases are TGCGCCAGCAGTTACGGGCTGGCGAACACCGGGGAGCTGTTTTTT.

This clonotype was detected ten times or more. V gene TRBV20-1 combines with J gene TRBJ2-1; 11 nucleotides line up with TRBD2. Germline V gene lookup returns CDR1 DFQATT and CDR2 SNEGSKA (reference sequence). The V and J ends lost 3 bases and 6 bases, in that order; junction bases with no gene match: 7. The CDR3 sequence is 15 residues long. The CDR3, as DNA: TGCAGTGCTAGCCCGACTAGCGGGAAGGTCAATGAGCAGTTCTTC. Protein product: CSASPTSGKVNEQFF.

This clonotype was seen ten or more times. This chain joins TRBV20-1 and TRBJ1-4; D unresolved. The ends were cut back, 7 bases at V and 8 bases at J, with 11 bases in the middle. The CDR3 sequence is 11 residues long. From germline, CDR1 is DFQATT and CDR2 SNEGSKA (reference sequence). CDR3 DNA: TGCAGTGTTCCCGCGGGGGAAAAACTGTTTTTT. It specifies CSVPAGEKLFF.

J is TRBJ2-3 and V is TRBV10-1, with a tentative D call TRBD2 (7 bases). Germline CDR1 WNHNN, CDR2 SYGVQD (reference sequence). Between the trimmed V and J ends, which lost 3 bases and 9 bases, there was a span of 13 bases. The CDR3 loop spans 13 amino acids. The CDR3 loop is CASSDKGGTTQYF. CDR3 DNA: TGCGCCAGCAGTGATAAGGGGGGGACAACGCAGTATTTT.

The gene calls are TRBV5-8 and TRBJ1-2; D unclear. The V end lost 2 bases, the J end lost 4 bases, and 6 bases lay between the germline ends. Per germline, CDR1 SGHTS and CDR2 YDEGEE. CDR3 size: 12 residues. In DNA, the CDR3 is TGTGCCAGCAGCTTCGCCCTCTATGGCTACACCTTC. Amino acid sequence: CASSFALYGYTF.

In this sample, this clonotype turned up a few times. The V call is TRBV13, the J call TRBJ2-2; the D gene is possibly TRBD1 (6 bases). The CDR3 contains 15 residues. Germline CDR1 reads PRHDT; CDR2 reads FYEKMQ (reference sequence). Trimming removed 0 bases at V and 4 bases at J, with 9 bases between. The CDR3 DNA reads TGTGCCAGCAGCTTAGGACAGGGATTCACCGGGGAGCTGTTTTTT. It codes for CASSLGQGFTGELFF.

In this sample, this clonotype turned up a few times. This rearrangement joins TRBV10-3 to TRBJ1-5; D may be TRBD1 (5 bases). Between the trimmed V and J ends, which lost 6 bases and 3 bases, there was a span of 9 bases. CDR1 ENHRY and CDR2 SYGVKD come from the germline V gene. CDR3 size: 13 residues. The CDR3 loop reads CAIRGGTNQPQHF. DNA of the CDR3: TGTGCCATCAGGGGGGGGACCAATCAGCCCCAGCATTTT.

The chain recombines TRBV7-2 with TRBJ2-3; D is ambiguous. The V and J ends lost 2 bases and 4 bases respectively, with 4 bases between them. The germline V gene has CDR1 SGHTA and CDR2 FQGNSA. The CDR3 totals 12 residues. The CDR3, as DNA: TGTGCCAGCAGCTTATATCCAGATACGCAGTATTTT. Translating gives CASSLYPDTQYF.

This clonotype was observed a few times. V usage is TRBV12-3 or TRBV12-4 and J usage is TRBJ2-5; 7 bases match TRBD2. This CDR3 contains 17 residues. With 3 bases clipped from V and 5 bases from J, the junction kept 15 bases outside the gene matches. CDR3 DNA sequence: TGTGCCAGCAGTTTTGGCGGGAGTTACGGAGCGGGCGAGACCCAGTACTTC. It encodes CASSFGGSYGAGETQYF.

This clonotype was counted a few times. The chain couples TRBV19 to TRBJ2-1; no definite D call. The V gene's germline CDR1 is LNHDA and CDR2 SQIVND (reference sequence). Trimming pared 11 bases from V and 9 bases from J, leaving 14 bases between. The CDR3 is made up of 11 amino acids. CDR3 protein: CAVSLGAEQFF. The CDR3 DNA reads as TGTGCCGTTTCCTTAGGAGCTGAGCAGTTCTTC.

Turning to this clonotype: Relative to the germline gene, one junction end is altered; a read error may explain this. The chain couples TRBV28 to TRBJ2-7; no definite D call. The CDR3 is 14 amino acids. In germline, CDR1 is MDHEN, CDR2 SYDVKM. CDR3: CASSGIGETYEKYF. In nucleotides, the CDR3 is TGTGCCAGCAGCGGTATAGGCGAGACCTACGAGAAGTACTTC.

The chain is built from TRBV7-9 and TRBJ1-1; D gene unclear. Trimming removed 7 bases from V and 7 bases from J, with 13 bases in between. The CDR3 loop spans 12 amino acids. Germline V CDR1 and CDR2: SEHNR, FQNEAQ (reference sequence). The CDR3 is CASNKVGIEAFF. The CDR3 coding sequence is TGTGCCAGCAACAAAGTGGGGATTGAAGCTTTCTTT.

This clonotype was picked up a small number of times. This chain uses TRBV20-1 with TRBJ2-2; 10 bases fit TRBD2. The CDR3 loop spans 15 amino acids. Germline CDR1 DFQATT, CDR2 SNEGSKA (reference sequence). The V segment lost 1 base and the J segment 8 bases; nucleotides outside the gene matches: 7. Here the CDR3 reads CSARGASGSRGELFF. In DNA form, the CDR3 reads TGCAGTGCTAGAGGGGCTAGCGGGAGTAGGGGGGAGCTGTTTTTT.

This clonotype was seen at least ten times. The CDR3 region has the DNA TGTGCCAGCAGCCTACAGCTACCCTCCTACGAGCAGTACTTC. This codes for CASSLQLPSYEQYF. The rearrangement links TRBV5-5 to TRBJ2-7; D gene ambiguous. Germline V gene lookup returns CDR1 SGHKS and CDR2 YYEKEE (reference sequence). The CDR3 loop spans 14 amino acids. The V end was cut by 4 bases, the J end by 0 bases, with 11 bases between.

This clonotype was recorded many times. The genes are TRBV24-1 and TRBJ2-1, with 7 bases fitting TRBD1. The trim removed 5 bases at V and 2 bases at J, leaving 5 bases unmatched. Germline loops: CDR1 KGHDR, CDR2 SFDVKD. The CDR3 spans 15 residues. CDR3 amino acids: CATSGEQGPYNEQFF. For the CDR3, the DNA is TGTGCCACCAGTGGGGAACAGGGGCCCTACAATGAGCAGTTCTTC.

The chain is built from TRBV19 and TRBJ2-1; D unresolved. The CDR3 extends over 15 amino acids. V dropped 4 bases and J dropped 3 bases, with 13 bases sitting between them. CDR1 LNHDA and CDR2 SQIVND come from the germline V gene (reference sequence). The CDR3 is CASSTSPGRYNEQFF. For the CDR3, the DNA is TGTGCCAGTAGTACCTCCCCGGGCCGCTACAATGAGCAGTTCTTC.

This clonotype was seen a few times. The rearrangement uses TRBV5-1 and TRBJ1-1; D is ambiguous. The CDR3 length is 15 residues. Germline V lookup: CDR1 SGHRS, CDR2 YFSETQ. The V end was cut by 5 bases, the J end by 0 bases, with 14 bases between. CDR3 nucleotide sequence: TGCGCCAGCAGGGTTTCGATGACGATGAACACTGAAGCTTTCTTT. It specifies CASRVSMTMNTEAFF.

This clonotype was detected only a few times. The V call is TRBV9, the J call TRBJ1-6, with 7 bases that match TRBD1. The CDR3 has 14 amino acids. J gave up 9 bases and V 0 bases, and 3 bases lay outside the gene matches. CDR1 and CDR2 from the germline V gene are SGDLS and YYNGEE. In nucleotides, the CDR3 is TGTGCCAGCAGCGTAGGACAGGGAAGTTCACCCCTCCACTTT. This codes for CASSVGQGSSPLHF.

This clonotype showed up many times. The genes are TRBV14 and TRBJ2-7, with D hard to call. The CDR3 totals 13 residues. The germline V and J ends were trimmed by 2 bases and 3 bases, with 8 bases remaining between them. From germline, CDR1 is SGHDN and CDR2 FVKESK. CDR3 nucleotide sequence: TGTGCCAGCAGCCAATTCAGGAGCTACGAGCAGTACTTC. It codes for CASSQFRSYEQYF.

Only a few counts were recorded for this clonotype. V usage is TRBV7-9 and J usage is TRBJ2-1, with D unresolved. The CDR3 has 14 amino acids. Germline V gives CDR1 SEHNR, CDR2 FQNEAQ (reference sequence). V was shortened by 5 bases and J by 6 bases, with 14 bases between the two germline ends. DNA of the CDR3: TGTGCCAGCAGCACCCCCGGGCGTGTCAATGAGCAGTTCTTC. As protein: CASSTPGRVNEQFF.